This T cell receptor beta chain is drawn from a study of T cell changes during pregnancy in multiple sclerosis (dated by TCRdb to between 2018 and 2021). Regarding the complete study: The study looked at changes in the T cell repertoire across pregnancy in women with multiple sclerosis.

Concerning this clone: Its antigen remains undetermined. No qualities accompany the bases; no much larger clone lies one base away.

Reading from cysteine to phenylalanine, the CDR3 counts 13 amino acids. Just CDR3 DNA is preserved here, 39 bases in frame from base 1. Per the germline V gene, SGHRS is the CDR1 and YFSETQ is the CDR2. V ends up 3 bases short and J 10 bases short, with an unmatched junction base count of 4. Receptor amplification or capture employed the immunoSEQ multiplex PCR assay. Entries here come from immuneACCESS through TCRdb and include only in-frame sequences with V and J called. Some clones fail to appear in such tables; in the studies checked, an unresolved V gene covers under half of the shortfall, and the cause of the remainder is unknown. For this sample the table gives 40,000 to 45,000 clones, of which approximately 92% were detected only once. About 0.5% of the sample goes to the ten largest clones.

The material was CD4+ T cells from peripheral blood mononuclear cells, obtained in the second trimester of pregnancy. This TCR derives from a female donor in good health, enrolled as a control in a pregnancy study. The chain is assembled from TRBV5-1 and TRBJ1-1; a stretch of 12 junction bases matches TRBD1. The nucleotides are TGCGCCAGCAGCTCGGGACAGGGGGCTGGAGCTTTCTTT. It is translated as CASSSGQGAGAFF.